A single T cell receptor (beta chain) is shown here with its context. Antigen specificity is unknown. Sequencing relied on a cDNA template that was reverse transcribed from extracted RNA. Profiling relied on immunoSEQ multiplex PCR, and the TCRdb table lists in-frame clones only, not all of them. Among some 180,000 clones, 40% to 65% were seen once, and the ten largest hold about a tenth. The treatment denotes: oral pan-JAK inhibitor, 5-10 mg twice daily. Lesional scalp tissue (obtained by punch biopsy) and peripheral blood were collected from alopecia areata patients. The data were obtained in a study of CD8+ T cells in alopecia areata. Study-wide background: Those treated were given oral tofacitinib at 5 to 10 mg twice daily.

This CDR3 spans 11 amino acids. The V end was cut by 3 bases, the J end by 6 bases, with 8 bases between. Germline V gene lookup returns CDR1 GTSNPN and CDR2 SVGIG (reference sequence). Study-wide findings and caveats: Normal-skin resident alphabeta T cells also appear among scalp sample sequences.

This chain links TRBV30 with TRBJ1-1, with no clear D. This TCR came from a human donor with alopecia areata. The input for sequencing was CD8+ T cells sorted from blood, taken at week 24, from a patient treated with tofacitinib. This CDR3 reads CAWRQTPEAFF. The CDR3 nucleotides are TGTGCCTGGAGGCAAACCCCTGAAGCTTTCTTT.